The 17 T cell receptor beta chains listed next were all sequenced from one sample in a study of cytomegalovirus exposure and HLA in healthy donors. Primers: 60 Vbeta forward and 13 Jbeta reverse. Repertoires were generated with immunoSEQ multiplex PCR, while TCRdb's copy carries only in-frame clones and drops some. The sample contains 110,000 to 150,000 clones, around 84% of which appear only once. The sample consisted of PBMCs. Receptors were obtained from a boy aged 2 to 10 in good health and CMV-seronegative.

The chain recombines TRBV20-1 with TRBJ2-5; D is undetermined. The V and J ends lost 0 bases and 11 bases respectively, with 7 bases between them. The CDR3 loop spans 10 amino acids. Looked up from germline, CDR1 is DFQATT and CDR2 is SNEGSKA (reference sequence). In nucleotides, the CDR3 is TGCAGTGCTAGAGAACGAGAGCAGTACTTC. As protein: CSAREREQYF.

The rearrangement links TRBV6-1 to TRBJ2-7, with a tentative D call TRBD1 (6 bases). Germline CDR1 is MNHNS and CDR2 is SASEGT. The V gene lost 0 bases and the J gene lost 1 base, with 19 bases spanning the gap. The CDR3 totals 18 residues. The CDR3 DNA reads TGTGCCAGCAGTGAAGCGCTCTCTCTAGGGGGTTTATCCTACGAGCAGTACTTC. Its translation: CASSEALSLGGLSYEQYF.

The chain joins TRBV10-3 to TRBJ2-7, with TRBD2 matching over 7 bases. V lost 0 bases to trimming and J lost 0 bases; unmatched junction nucleotides: 11. CDR1 ENHRY and CDR2 SYGVKD come from the germline V gene. The CDR3 is 18 residues long. The DNA of the CDR3 is TGTGCCATCAGTGAGTCCAAGGACGGACCGGGGGGCTCCTACGAGCAGTACTTC. Its protein product is CAISESKDGPGGSYEQYF.

The chain combines TRBV5-5 with TRBJ2-6, with 7 bases fitting TRBD1. This CDR3 has 18 residues. V shed 0 bases and J 0 bases; nucleotides not matched to a gene: 6. Germline CDR1 is SGHKS and CDR2 is YYEKEE (reference sequence). CDR3 protein: CASSLGGGALSGANVLTF. CDR3 coding DNA: TGTGCCAGCAGCTTGGGAGGGGGCGCCCTCTCTGGGGCCAACGTCCTGACTTTC. Based on the CDR3 plus reference TRBV5-5 and TRBJ2-6, the full variable domain is DAGVTQSPTHLIKTRGQQVTLRCSPISGHKSVSWYQQVLGQGPQFIFQYYEKEERGRGNFPDRFSARQFPNYSSELNVNALLLGDSALYLCASSLGGGALSGANVLTFGAGSRLTVL.

This clone has just a few counts. The chain uses TRBV4-3 and TRBJ1-1; D call uncertain. The V end was cut by 4 bases, the J end by 0 bases, with 9 bases between. The CDR3 is 14 residues long. Germline CDR1 LGHNA, CDR2 YSLEER. CDR3 DNA sequence: TGCGCCAGCAGCCGAGTCCTCTTGAACACTGAAGCTTTCTTT. Translating it yields CASSRVLLNTEAFF.

The chain carries TRBV15 and TRBJ1-3; D is undetermined. Germline V gene data show CDR1 as LNHNV and CDR2 as YYDKDF (reference sequence). The V end lost 8 bases, the J end lost 4 bases, and 6 bases lay between the germline ends. The CDR3 is 11 residues long. CDR3 region: CATGGGNTIYF. The CDR3 nucleotides read TGTGCCACCGGCGGGGGAAACACCATATATTTT.

The chain links TRBV5-1 to TRBJ2-4; 11 bases align to TRBD2. V shed 4 bases and J 0 bases; nucleotides not matched to a gene: 6. Germline lookup yields CDR1 SGHRS and CDR2 YFSETQ. This CDR3 contains 17 residues. The CDR3 coding sequence is TGCGCCAGCAGCACCTTTACTAGCGGGGGAGCCAAAAACATTCAGTACTTC. This codes for CASSTFTSGGAKNIQYF.

The rearrangement links TRBV28 to TRBJ1-1, with a weak D call TRBD1 (6 bases). Trimming removed 4 bases from V and 1 base from J, with 16 bases in between. The germline gives CDR1 MDHEN, CDR2 SYDVKM. The CDR3 length is 16 residues. The CDR3 bases are TGTGCCAGCAGTTGGGGGGTCGGGGGGCCGAACACTGAAGCTTTCTTT. Its protein is CASSWGVGGPNTEAFF.

The chain combines TRBV7-8 with TRBJ2-1, with 10 bases aligning to TRBD2. Germline values: CDR1 SGHVS, CDR2 FQNEAQ. V dropped 2 bases and J dropped 6; count of bases not matched to a gene: 4. This CDR3 has 15 residues. CDR3 DNA: TGTGCCAGCAGCTTATGGGTAGCGGGAGGCAATGAGCAGTTCTTC. Translating gives CASSLWVAGGNEQFF.

This clone has just one count. V is TRBV19 and J is TRBJ2-2, with a weak D call TRBD2 (6 bases). CDR3 length: 13 residues. The V end lost 11 bases, the J end lost 6 bases, and 16 bases lay between the germline ends. Germline CDR1 LNHDA, CDR2 SQIVND (reference sequence). CDR3 DNA sequence: TGTGCCTCAAAGGCATCTAGCGCCGGGGAGCTGTTTTTT. Encoded protein: CASKASSAGELFF.

The chain joins TRBV5-1 to TRBJ2-7, with D unresolved. The CDR3 has 12 residues. Deletions cut 4 bases from V and 5 bases from J, with 10 bases between. In germline, CDR1 is SGHRS, CDR2 YFSETQ. The CDR3 coding sequence is TGCGCCAGCAGCCCGACTTTCGACGAGCAGTACTTC. Protein: CASSPTFDEQYF.

J is TRBJ1-2 and V is TRBV11-2; perhaps TRBD1 as D (6 bases). The CDR3 consists of 16 residues. V gave up 4 bases and J gave up 3 bases, with 18 bases separating them. From germline, CDR1 is SGHAT and CDR2 FQNNGV. CDR3 protein: CASSSEPLRGHYGYTF. The CDR3 coding sequence is TGTGCCAGCAGCTCAGAACCCCTCAGGGGCCACTATGGCTACACCTTC.

V is TRBV5-1 and J is TRBJ2-2; perhaps TRBD1 as D (6 bases). CDR3 size: 14 residues. V was cut by 0 bases and J by 5 bases, with 8 bases left in between. Germline values: CDR1 SGHRS, CDR2 YFSETQ. The CDR3 protein is CASSLEGTTGELFF. For the CDR3, the DNA is TGCGCCAGCAGCTTGGAAGGGACAACCGGGGAGCTGTTTTTT.

This chain uses TRBV5-6 with TRBJ2-6, with 7 nucleotides matching TRBD1. V lost 1 base to trimming and J lost 0 bases; unmatched junction nucleotides: 1. The CDR3 covers 16 residues. Germline assignment: CDR1 SGHDT and CDR2 YYEEEE. CDR3 residues: CASSLPGGSGANVLTF. The CDR3 coding sequence is TGTGCCAGCAGCTTGCCAGGGGGCTCTGGGGCCAACGTCCTGACTTTC.

This chain links TRBV5-1 with TRBJ1-2; 10 nucleotides match TRBD1. The CDR3 is 16 amino acids. With 3 bases clipped from V and 4 bases from J, the junction kept 9 bases outside the gene matches. Germline V CDR1 and CDR2: SGHRS, YFSETQ. Written as DNA, the CDR3 is TGCGCCAGCAGCTCGGGGACAGGGGTAGTAAGCTATGGCTACACCTTC. Its translation: CASSSGTGVVSYGYTF.

The V gene is TRBV10-3, the J gene TRBJ2-7; D is perhaps TRBD2 (6 bases). V was cut by 6 bases and J by 0 bases, with 12 bases left in between. The CDR3 runs to 14 residues. From germline, CDR1 is ENHRY and CDR2 SYGVKD. The CDR3 nucleotides read TGTGCCATCAGACGTGACGGGGGCTCCTACGAGCAGTACTTC. It encodes CAIRRDGGSYEQYF.

The J gene is TRBJ1-5, the V gene TRBV4-1; TRBD1 aligns across 12 bases. V lost 1 base and J lost 2; bases outside the gene matches: 15. The germline CDR1 and CDR2 sequences are MGHRA and YSYEKL. This CDR3 is 21 amino acids long. CDR3 nucleotide sequence: TGCGCCAGCAGCCAAGCCAGAACCGGGACAGGGGGCAGATGGGGCAATCAGCCCCAGCATTTT. It encodes CASSQARTGTGGRWGNQPQHF.